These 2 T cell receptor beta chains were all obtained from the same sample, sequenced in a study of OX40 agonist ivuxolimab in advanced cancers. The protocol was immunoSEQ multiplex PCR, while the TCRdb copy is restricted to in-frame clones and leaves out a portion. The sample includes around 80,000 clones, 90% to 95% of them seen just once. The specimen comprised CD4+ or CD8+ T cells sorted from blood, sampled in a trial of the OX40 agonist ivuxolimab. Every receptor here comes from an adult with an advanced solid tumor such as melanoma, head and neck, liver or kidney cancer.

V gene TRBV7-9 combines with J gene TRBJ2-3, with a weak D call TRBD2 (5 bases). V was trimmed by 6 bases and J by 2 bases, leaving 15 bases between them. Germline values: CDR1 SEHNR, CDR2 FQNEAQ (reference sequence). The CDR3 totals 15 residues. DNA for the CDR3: TGTGCCAGCAGTCGCGGGCCTTCCAACACAGATACGCAGTATTTT. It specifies CASSRGPSNTDTQYF.

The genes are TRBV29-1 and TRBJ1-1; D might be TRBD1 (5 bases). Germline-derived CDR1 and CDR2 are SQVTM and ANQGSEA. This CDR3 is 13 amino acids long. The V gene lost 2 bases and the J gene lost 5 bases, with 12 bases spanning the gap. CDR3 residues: CSVERGVGTEAFF. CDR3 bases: TGCAGCGTTGAACGGGGGGTAGGAACTGAAGCTTTCTTT.